A single sample is the source of the 18 T cell receptor beta chains below, sequenced in a study of yellow fever vaccine responses in identical twins. TCRdb recomputed calls from the RT-PCR reads with MiXCR, one row per CDR3 protein. The sample has about 23,000 distinct CDR3 sequences; around 77% are singletons. The sequencing here drew on T cells from blood (PBMCs), unsorted or a sorted subset (not recorded which), taken before or after yellow fever vaccination (not recorded which). The receptors were gathered from a young woman who received the yellow fever vaccine.

The chain is built from TRBV5-4 and TRBJ1-4, with D uncertain. This CDR3 spans 15 amino acids. Germline lookup yields CDR1 SGHNT and CDR2 YYREEE (reference sequence). With 0 bases removed from V and 2 bases from J, the gap between germline ends came to 8 bases. The CDR3 loop is CASSLGGWTNEKLFF. CDR3 nucleotides: TGTGCCAGCAGCTTGGGAGGTTGGACTAATGAAAAACTGTTTTTT.

V and J are TRBV9 and TRBJ2-1, with 9 bases identical to TRBD2. The trim removed 0 bases at V and 8 bases at J, leaving 12 bases unmatched. The CDR3 is made up of 17 amino acids. CDR1 and CDR2 (germline): SGDLS, YYNGEE. CDR3 sequence (DNA): TGTGCCAGCAGCGTAGGGGCTAGCGGGACAAGGGGCGATGAGCAGTTCTTC. This sequence encodes CASSVGASGTRGDEQFF.

The chain is built from TRBV11-3 and TRBJ2-5, with 7 bases fitting TRBD1. Germline CDR1 SGHNT, CDR2 YENEEA. The CDR3 is 16 amino acids. V lost 3 bases, J lost 5 bases, and 12 bases stayed unmatched. CDR3 loop: CASSFDPGQKTETQYF. CDR3 in DNA: TGTGCCAGCAGCTTTGATCCGGGACAGAAGACGGAGACCCAGTACTTC. The complete variable domain, with remaining parts taken from reference TRBV11-3 and TRBJ2-5, reads EAGVVQSPRYKIIEKKQPVAFWCNPISGHNTLYWYLQNLGQGPELLIRYENEEAVDDSQLPKDRFSAERLKGVDSTLKIQPAELGDSAVYLCASSFDPGQKTETQYFGPGTRLLVL.

The chain recombines TRBV2 with TRBJ2-5, with D hard to call. V was shortened by 8 bases and J by 1 base, with 14 bases between the two germline ends. CDR1 and CDR2 from the germline V gene are SNHLY and FYNNEI. This CDR3 contains 14 residues. The CDR3 here is CASAGRATQETQYF. DNA for the CDR3: TGTGCCAGCGCTGGTAGGGCTACCCAAGAGACCCAGTACTTC.

In its sample, this clonotype ranks as medium-sized. This sequence joins TRBV6-5 and TRBJ1-1, with D possibly matching TRBD1 (5 bases). The germline V and J ends were trimmed by 2 bases and 4 bases, with 8 bases remaining between them. The CDR3 consists of 13 residues. Germline assignment: CDR1 MNHEY and CDR2 SVGAGI. Written as DNA, the CDR3 is TGTGCCAGCAGTTACGGGGCAGGCACTGAAGCTTTCTTT. Translated: CASSYGAGTEAFF.

This chain's CDR3 is CASSQTRSTSYEQYV. The CDR3 region has the DNA TGCGCCAGCAGTCAAACACGATCCACCTCCTACGAGCAGTACGTC. V and J are TRBV23-1 and TRBJ2-7; D is ambiguous. TRBV23-1 is an ORF, with its function uncertain. The CDR3 loop spans 15 amino acids. The V gene lost 2 bases and the J gene lost 0 bases, with 11 bases spanning the gap.

V is TRBV18 and J is TRBJ1-4; D is unclear. V was pared by 1 base and J by 7 bases, with 10 bases between. The CDR3 length is 14 residues. Germline V gene lookup returns CDR1 KGHSH and CDR2 LQKENI. CDR3 region: CASSPLSAGEKLFF. CDR3 in DNA: TGTGCCAGCTCACCACTTTCGGCTGGTGAAAAACTGTTTTTT. Using reference TRBV18 and TRBJ1-4 for the parts outside the CDR3, the full variable domain is NAGVMQNPRHLVRRRGQEARLRCSPMKGHSHVYWYRQLPEEGLKFMVYLQKENIIDESGMPKERFSAEFPKEGPSILRIQQVVRGDSAAYFCASSPLSAGEKLFFGSGTQLSVL.

The chain joins TRBV7-6 to TRBJ1-1; 7 bases are a match to TRBD1. The junction had 7 bases not matched to a gene; V was cut back by 5 bases and J by 4 bases. This CDR3 spans 14 amino acids. Germline V gives CDR1 SGHVS, CDR2 FNYEAQ. The CDR3: CASSLRQGGTEAFF. The CDR3 DNA reads TGTGCCAGCAGCCTGAGACAGGGTGGCACTGAAGCTTTCTTT.

The table lists this clonotype with a count of one. The rearrangement joins TRBV29-1 to TRBJ1-2; 9 positions match TRBD1. CDR1 and CDR2 (germline): SQVTM, ANQGSEA. This CDR3 is built from 12 residues. V lost 7 bases to trimming and J lost 6 bases; unmatched junction nucleotides: 6. In DNA, the CDR3 is TGCAGCGCCACGGACAGGGGCGATGGCTACACCTTC. Translated, it gives CSATDRGDGYTF.

The chain uses TRBV18 and TRBJ2-7; D not resolved. Per germline, CDR1 KGHSH and CDR2 LQKENI. This CDR3 contains 12 residues. Trimming pared 3 bases from V and 7 bases from J, leaving 10 bases between. The DNA for the CDR3 is TGTGCCAGCTCACCCGACCGCAAGGAGCAGTACTTC. This translates into CASSPDRKEQYF.

The chain links TRBV12-3 or TRBV12-4 to TRBJ2-7; 13 nucleotides line up with TRBD2. The CDR3 spans 16 residues. V gave up 1 base and J gave up 4 bases; unmatched junction bases: 4. The CDR3 nucleotides are TGTGCCAGCAGTTTAGGGACTAGCGGGAGACAGTACGAGCAGTACTTC. Residues: CASSLGTSGRQYEQYF.

The chain carries TRBV19 and TRBJ2-1; no clear D gene. CDR1 is LNHDA and CDR2 is SQIVND in the germline V gene (reference sequence). This CDR3 spans 11 amino acids. Deletions cut 4 bases from V and 10 bases from J, with 8 bases between. The CDR3 reads CASSTIYEQFF. The CDR3 nucleotides read TGTGCCAGTAGTACAATTTACGAGCAGTTCTTC.

This clonotype was counted a few times. The V call is TRBV20-1, the J call TRBJ1-2, with unresolved D. This CDR3 spans 12 amino acids. Trimming cost V 1 base and J 5 bases, with 8 bases left between them. Germline CDR1 reads DFQATT; CDR2 reads SNEGSKA (reference sequence). The CDR3: CSARVSGYGYTF. The CDR3 DNA follows: TGCAGTGCTAGAGTTTCGGGATATGGCTACACCTTC.

V usage is TRBV2 and J usage is TRBJ1-4, with D perhaps TRBD1 (6 bases). This CDR3 spans 15 amino acids. V lost 0 bases, J lost 4 bases, and 9 bases lay in between. Germline CDR1 and CDR2: SNHLY and FYNNEI. CDR3 region: CASSEATGDNEKLFF. CDR3 DNA sequence: TGTGCCAGCAGTGAAGCGACAGGAGATAATGAAAAACTGTTTTTT. Using reference TRBV2 and TRBJ1-4 for the parts outside the CDR3, the full variable domain is EPEVTQTPSHQVTQMGQEVILRCVPISNHLYFYWYRQILGQKVEFLVSFYNNEISEKSEIFDDQFSVERPDGSNFTLKIRSTKLEDSAMYFCASSEATGDNEKLFFGSGTQLSVL.

This CDR3 is CASSTGGPRSGELFF. The CDR3 nucleotides are TGTGCCAGCAGCACAGGGGGACCGAGGTCCGGGGAGCTGTTTTTT. J is TRBJ2-2 and V is TRBV7-9, with 8 bases lining up with TRBD1. Germline CDR1 is SEHNR and CDR2 is FQNEAQ (reference sequence). The V gene end was trimmed by 5 bases and the J gene end by 6 bases; junction bases not matched to a gene: 8. The CDR3 totals 15 residues.

This clonotype was picked up one time. The CDR3 nucleotides are TGTGCCAGCAGCTTAGAAAACCACTGGGAGACCCAGTACTTC. Protein: CASSLENHWETQYF. The chain links TRBV11-1 to TRBJ2-5; no reliable D call. This CDR3 spans 14 amino acids. Per the germline V gene, CDR1 is SGHAT and CDR2 is FQDESV (reference sequence). Trimming took off 1 base at V and 5 bases at J, with 11 bases between the two ends.

V and J are TRBV12-3 or TRBV12-4 and TRBJ2-7, with D possibly matching TRBD1 (5 bases). Trimming left V 4 bases short and J 3 bases short, with 13 bases between. CDR3 length: 14 amino acids. CDR3 in DNA: TGTGCCAGCAGTTCCAACACCCAGGGCTACGAGCAGTACTTC. Its protein product is CASSSNTQGYEQYF.

The chain joins TRBV13 to TRBJ2-3; D perhaps matches TRBD2 (5 bases). The germline CDR1 and CDR2 sequences are PRHDT and FYEKMQ (reference sequence). V was cut by 8 bases and J by 4 bases, with 19 bases left in between. There are 15 residues in the CDR3. The CDR3 sequence: CASLTGSMMADTQYF. In DNA, the CDR3 is TGTGCCAGCCTCACGGGGAGTATGATGGCAGATACGCAGTATTTT.